Below are 3 T cell receptor beta chains sequenced from a single sample in a study of cytotoxic CD8 clonotypes in ibrutinib-treated CLL listed by TCRdb under 2021. The library was generated by the immunoSEQ multiplex PCR assay. This is the immuneACCESS table as TCRdb keeps it, with only in-frame sequences that have V and J called. A part of the clones is gone; compared with another copy, unresolved V genes explain less than half, and the rest is unexplained. In all, the sample holds around 76,000 clones, and roughly 83% of those were seen once. Of the sample, more than 35% is held by the ten largest clones. What the time point label conveys for this sample: roughly 2 years on ibrutinib. Sequences were derived from PBMCs, sampled after 24 months of ibrutinib treatment. The receptors derive from a human donor with chronic lymphocytic leukemia.

The genes are TRBV4-3 and TRBJ2-1; TRBD2 is a possible D gene (6 bases). Per germline, CDR1 LGHNA and CDR2 YSLEER. The V and J ends lost 0 bases and 5 bases respectively, with 14 bases between them. The CDR3 has 16 residues. The CDR3 nucleotides are TGCGCCAGCAGCCAAGACTCGCTAGCGCCAAACAATGAGCAGTTCTTC. Translating gives CASSQDSLAPNNEQFF.

The V call is TRBV2, the J call TRBJ2-1; 9 positions agree with TRBD1. The CDR3 loop spans 16 amino acids. The V gene's germline CDR1 is SNHLY and CDR2 FYNNEI. Unmatched junction bases numbered 10, after V lost 1 base and J lost 9 bases. CDR3 in amino acids: CASSEVGTGYLLEQFF. The CDR3, as DNA: TGTGCCAGCAGTGAAGTCGGGACAGGGTATCTACTTGAGCAGTTCTTC.

As concerns this clone: The sample contains more than one DNA sequence encoding this CDR3. The rearrangement uses TRBV5-6 and TRBJ1-3; D unresolved. CDR3 length equals 14 residues. Germline-derived CDR1 and CDR2 are SGHDT and YYEEEE. V shed 4 bases and J shed 4 bases, with 12 bases lying between them. The CDR3 coding sequence is TGTGCCAGCAGCCCTCGAGGGCCCGGAAACACCATATATTTT. Its translation: CASSPRGPGNTIYF.